The clone carrying this T cell receptor (beta chain) has more than one count but fewer than ten. Antigen unknown. Of the isolated RNA, all was reverse transcribed, and so the sequenced material was expressed TCRB transcripts. The repertoire was sequenced with immunoSEQ multiplex PCR; TCRdb's copy has only in-frame clones and lacks some. This sample yields fewer than 400,000 clones, of which approximately 8.2% are seen a single time; under 0.5% belongs to the top ten. The data are from a study of beta chain features in type 1 diabetes. This CDR3 is 14 amino acids long. Trimming shortened V by 0 bases and J by 9 bases, and 14 bases separated the two germline ends. Germline V gene sequence: CDR1 LGHNA, CDR2 YNFKEQ. Study-wide results and limits: Patients with type 1 diabetes showed fewer VDJ junction insertions and more deletions. Compared to healthy donors, patients appeared to have naive, central memory and Treg TCRB repertoires that were more alike. PCR might favor shorter templates, but any such skew would affect patients and controls equally.

The TCR comes from a woman younger than 30 in good health. The material sequenced was central memory CD4+ T cells from blood. V and J are TRBV4-2 and TRBJ1-1, with a weak D call TRBD1 (6 bases). This chain's CDR3 is CASSQEEEGQQAFF. The CDR3 DNA sequence: TGTGCCAGCAGCCAAGAAGAAGAAGGACAGCAAGCTTTCTTT.